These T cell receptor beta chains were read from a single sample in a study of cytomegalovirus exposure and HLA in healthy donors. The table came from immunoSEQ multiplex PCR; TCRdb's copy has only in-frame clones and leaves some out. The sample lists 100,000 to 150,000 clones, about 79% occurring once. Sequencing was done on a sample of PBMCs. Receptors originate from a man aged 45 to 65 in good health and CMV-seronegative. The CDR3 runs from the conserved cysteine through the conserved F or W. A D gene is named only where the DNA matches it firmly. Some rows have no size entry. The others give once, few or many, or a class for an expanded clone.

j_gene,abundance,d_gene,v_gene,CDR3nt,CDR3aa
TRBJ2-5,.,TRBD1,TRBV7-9,TGTGCCAGCAGCTTGGGGACAGGGGGCGTTGAGACCCAGTACTTC,CASSLGTGGVETQYF
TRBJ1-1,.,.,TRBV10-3,TGTGCCATCAGGGGAGACACTGAAGCTTTCTTT,CAIRGDTEAFF
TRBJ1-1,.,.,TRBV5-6,TGTGCCAGCAGGGGGCTGGGCCAAGAAGCTTTCTTT,CASRGLGQEAFF
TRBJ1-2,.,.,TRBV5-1,TGCGCCAGCAGCATGGACAGCTTCTATGGCTACACCTTC,CASSMDSFYGYTF
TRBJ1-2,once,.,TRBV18,TGTGCCAGCTCCGCCCCATTCGGGAACTATGGCTACACCTTC,CASSAPFGNYGYTF
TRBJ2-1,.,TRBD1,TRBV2,TGTGCCAGCTTGGGGCAGGGGGTCAATGAGCAGTTCTTC,CASLGQGVNEQFF
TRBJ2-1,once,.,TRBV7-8,TGTGCCAGCAGCTCGTGGGGGACATCGGGGGGTCATGAGCAGTTCTTC,CASSSWGTSGGHEQFF
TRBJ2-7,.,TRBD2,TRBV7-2,TGTGCCAGCAGCGACTCAAACCTACCTAGCGGGGGGGAGGAGCAGTACTTC,CASSDSNLPSGGEEQYF
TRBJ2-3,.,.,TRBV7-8,TGTGCCAGCAGCTTAGCGGGGGGGCCGTCAGATACGCAGTATTTT,CASSLAGGPSDTQYF
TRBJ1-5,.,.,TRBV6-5,TGTGCCAGCAGCCCTTCGGGACAGCCCCAGCATTTT,CASSPSGQPQHF
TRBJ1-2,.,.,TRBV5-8,TGTGCCAGCAGCTTTGGGGGCGCGAGAGGCTATGGCTACACCTTC,CASSFGGARGYGYTF
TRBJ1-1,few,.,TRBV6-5,TGTGCCAGCAGCCAACCCTTTACAGGATACACTGAAGCTTTCTTT,CASSQPFTGYTEAFF
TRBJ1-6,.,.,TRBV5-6,TGTGCCAGCAGCTTGGGGGGGCCCCTCACCGACGATTCACCCCTCCACTTT,CASSLGGPLTDDSPLHF
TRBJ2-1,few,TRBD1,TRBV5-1,TGCGCCAGCAGCACCGGGACAGGAAATGAGCAGTTCTTC,CASSTGTGNEQFF
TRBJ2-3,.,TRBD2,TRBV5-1,TGCGCCAGCAGCTTTGGTCATACGGGAGGAGATACGCAGTATTTT,CASSFGHTGGDTQYF
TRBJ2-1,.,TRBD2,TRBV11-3,TGTGCCAGCAGCTTAGGCGGGGGGGCGTCCAATGAGCAGTTCTTC,CASSLGGGASNEQFF
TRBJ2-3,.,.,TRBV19,TGTGCCAGTAGTACCCGGGGGAACAGGCTCACAGATACGCAGTATTTT,CASSTRGNRLTDTQYF
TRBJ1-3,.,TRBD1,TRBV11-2,TGTGCCAGCAGCCCCCGGACAGGGCCTGGAAACACCATATATTTT,CASSPRTGPGNTIYF
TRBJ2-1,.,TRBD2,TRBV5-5,TGTGCCAGCAGCTTGAGGGTAGCGGGAAACAATGAGCAGTTCTTC,CASSLRVAGNNEQFF
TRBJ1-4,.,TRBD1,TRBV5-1,TGCGCCAGCAGCATAACAGGGGCGACTAATGAAAAACTGTTTTTT,CASSITGATNEKLFF
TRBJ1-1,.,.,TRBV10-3,TGTGCCATCAGTGACGAGATGAACACTGAAGCTTTCTTT,CAISDEMNTEAFF
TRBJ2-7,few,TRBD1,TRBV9,TGTGCCAGCAGCTTCGGACAGGGGGCGAAGAACGAGCAGTACTTC,CASSFGQGAKNEQYF
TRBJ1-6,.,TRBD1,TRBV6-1,TGTGCCAGCAGGGGGGTAGGGACAGGGCACTCACCCCTCCACTTT,CASRGVGTGHSPLHF
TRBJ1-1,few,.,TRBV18,TGTGCCAGCTCACCCGAGGCCAGGGGTTACACTGAAGCTTTCTTT,CASSPEARGYTEAFF
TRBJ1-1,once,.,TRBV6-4,TGTGCCAGCAGAGCGTCCTGGAGGGACACTGAAGCTTTCTTT,CASRASWRDTEAFF
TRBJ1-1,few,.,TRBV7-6,TGTGCCAGCAGCTTAGAGCAGGGTGGCACTGAAGCTTTCTTT,CASSLEQGGTEAFF
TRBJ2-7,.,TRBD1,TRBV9,TGTGCCAGCAGCCCCGGGGCGACAGGGCGCTACGAGCAGTACTTC,CASSPGATGRYEQYF
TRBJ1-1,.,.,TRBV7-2,TGTGCCAGCAGCTTAGATACTACTAAGGCTGAAGCTTTCTTT,CASSLDTTKAEAFF
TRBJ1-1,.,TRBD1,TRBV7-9,TGTGCCAGCAGCTGGGGGACAGGGGGAAACACTGAAGCTTTCTTT,CASSWGTGGNTEAFF
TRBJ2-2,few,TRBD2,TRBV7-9,TGTTCCAGCAGCTCCATGAGCGGGGAATACAACACCGGGGAGCTGTTTTTT,CSSSSMSGEYNTGELFF
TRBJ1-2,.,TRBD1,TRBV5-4,TGTGCCAGCACCCTGACAGGGGGCGTCGGCTACACCTTC,CASTLTGGVGYTF
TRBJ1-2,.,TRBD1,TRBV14,TGTGCCAGCAGCTTCCGCCAGGGGGTTGGCTACACCTTC,CASSFRQGVGYTF
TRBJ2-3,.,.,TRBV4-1,TGCGCCAGCAGCCATACGCCTGGGGGGGCGTCGGATACGCAGTATTTT,CASSHTPGGASDTQYF
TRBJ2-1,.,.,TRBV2,TGTGCCAGCAGTGACGGGGTAGGGTACAATGAGCAGTTCTTC,CASSDGVGYNEQFF
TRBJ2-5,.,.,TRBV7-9,TGTGCCAGCAGCTTAGCGCAGGGGGGAGAGACCCAGTACTTC,CASSLAQGGETQYF
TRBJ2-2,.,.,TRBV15,TGTGCCACCAGCAGAGAAGGGGTCGGCACCGGGGAGCTGTTTTTT,CATSREGVGTGELFF
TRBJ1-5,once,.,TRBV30,TGTGCCTGGAGTACAGGCGAAGGACAGCCCCAGCATTTT,CAWSTGEGQPQHF
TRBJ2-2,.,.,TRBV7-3,TGTGCCAGCAGCGCGGGACGGAACACCGGGGAGCTGTTTTTT,CASSAGRNTGELFF
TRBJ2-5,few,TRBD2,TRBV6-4,TGTGCCAGCAGTGCCGGGACTAGCGGGGAGACCCAGTACTTC,CASSAGTSGETQYF
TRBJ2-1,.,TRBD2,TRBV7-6,TGTGCCAGCAGCTTATCCTTCTGGACTAGCGAGAGCAATGAGCAGTTCTTC,CASSLSFWTSESNEQFF
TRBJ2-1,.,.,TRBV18,TGTGCCAGCTCACCACTGGAGGGCCCCTACAATGAGCAGTTCTTC,CASSPLEGPYNEQFF
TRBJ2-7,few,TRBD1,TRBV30,TGTGCCTGGAGGCGATCAACAGGGGGCGGCTACGAGCAGTACTTC,CAWRRSTGGGYEQYF
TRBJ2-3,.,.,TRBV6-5,TGTGCCAGCAGCCTTAGCCCAGAGTGGGCAGATACGCAGTATTTT,CASSLSPEWADTQYF
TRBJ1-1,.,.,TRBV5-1,TGCGCCAGCAGAATAAGACGGGACACTGAAGCTTTCTTT,CASRIRRDTEAFF
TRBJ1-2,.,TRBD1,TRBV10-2,TGCGCCAGCAGCCCGGGACAGGGGGCCTATGGCTACACCTTC,CASSPGQGAYGYTF